The present T cell receptor (beta chain) was sequenced within a study of tumor-infiltrating lymphocytes in primary liver carcinoma. Whole-study results and caveats: Just about 7-24% of leading clones were found in every one of five regions.

Priming with a constant-region primer yielded TCR beta cDNA from about 450 ng total RNA. Nested multiplex PCR, run for three rounds with slightly modified ARM-PCR, yielded TCR beta libraries. A C-beta reverse primer was combined with TRBV1-TRBV30 forward primers in the first two PCR rounds, and each round had approximately 10 cycles. TCRdb reprocessed the multiplex PCR reads via MiXCR and lists one record per CDR3 protein. The sample lists approximately 190,000 distinct CDR3 sequences, around four fifths seen once, with over 15% in the top ten. The study co-extracted DNA and RNA from about 21-30 mg of unsorted bulk tissue. Note on this clonotype: Its target is unknown.

The V gene lost 9 bases and the J gene lost 4 bases, with 18 bases spanning the gap. The CDR3 runs 15 residues. The V gene is TRBV12-3 or TRBV12-4, the J gene TRBJ2-2, with D perhaps TRBD2 (6 bases). This clonotype was obtained from a man aged 40-49 years with primary liver carcinoma and hepatitis B virus infection. The sample taken for sequencing was tumor tissue from primary liver carcinoma. As DNA, the CDR3 is TGTGCCAGAAGTGGACTATCGGGTACCACCGGGGAGCTGTTTTTT. Its translation is CARSGLSGTTGELFF.